The 4 T cell receptor beta chains in this list originate from one sample, sequenced in a study of blood T cell repertoires in COVID-19. Here immunoSEQ multiplex PCR was the method, and the copy in TCRdb shows in-frame clones only, minus some. The sample has around 130,000 clones; about 85% are singletons. Input material: peripheral blood. The receptors were sampled from a man between 35 and 55 years old with active or convalescent COVID-19.

This clone was observed once. The chain couples TRBV19 to TRBJ2-1; D is perhaps TRBD2 (5 bases). Germline CDR1 reads LNHDA; CDR2 reads SQIVND (reference sequence). The V gene lost 4 bases and the J gene lost 5 bases, with 15 bases spanning the gap. This CDR3 has 15 amino acids. CDR3 bases: TGTGCCAGTAGTAAAACAGAGGGCTATAACAATGAGCAGTTCTTC. It yields the protein CASSKTEGYNNEQFF.

This chain joins TRBV30 and TRBJ2-3; D uncertain. V gave up 0 bases and J gave up 1 base, with 11 bases separating them. This CDR3 has 15 residues. CDR1 is GTSNPN and CDR2 is SVGIG in the germline V gene (reference sequence). The CDR3 loop is CAWSVETFRTDTQYF. CDR3 in DNA: TGTGCCTGGAGTGTAGAGACATTTCGCACAGATACGCAGTATTTT.

V usage is TRBV7-6 and J usage is TRBJ2-7, with D maybe TRBD1 (8 bases). Looked up from germline, CDR1 is SGHVS and CDR2 is FNYEAQ. The CDR3 spans 14 residues. V gave up 5 bases and J gave up 5 bases, with 16 bases separating them. The CDR3 sequence is CASSGGTGGDEQYF. In DNA form, the CDR3 reads TGTGCCAGCAGCGGAGGCACAGGGGGGGACGAGCAGTACTTC.

The genes are TRBV19 and TRBJ2-3; 8 positions agree with TRBD2. Germline V lookup: CDR1 LNHDA, CDR2 SQIVND (reference sequence). The CDR3 length is 16 residues. After removal of 9 bases from V and 2 bases from J, the junction contained 13 bases not matched to a gene. This CDR3 reads CASSFKLTSVTDTQYF. DNA of the CDR3: TGTGCCAGCTCCTTTAAACTGACTAGCGTCACAGATACGCAGTATTTT.